This TCR beta chain was recorded in a study of CD8+ T cells in alopecia areata. Study results and limitations: Higher clonality than in normal scalp was seen in lesional scalp, especially alopecia totalis/universalis.

There are 14 residues in the CDR3. V lost 3 bases, J lost 3 bases, and 12 bases lay in between. Germline-derived CDR1 and CDR2 are MNHEY and SMNVEV (reference sequence). Extracted from the samples, RNA was reverse transcribed into cDNA to serve as the sequencing template. Here immunoSEQ multiplex PCR was the method, and the copy in TCRdb shows in-frame clones only, minus some. In the table there are some 100,000 clones, 55% to 70% of which are singletons. This clone was detected once. Its antigen is as yet unknown. The chain has TRBV27 and TRBJ2-7; D unclear. This sequence was found in a human donor in good health. The sequenced material came from CD4+ T cells sorted from blood. This CDR3 is CASSFGSVDYEQYF. CDR3 sequence (DNA): TGTGCCAGCAGTTTCGGGTCGGTGGACTACGAGCAGTACTTC.